A selection of T cell receptor beta chains follows, all from one sample in a study of blood T cell repertoires in COVID-19. Assay used: immunoSEQ multiplex PCR; TCRdb lists only in-frame clones, some missing. The data show approximately 220,000 clones, roughly 90% seen once. Source material: PBMCs or T cells enriched from blood (not recorded which). The receptor set was obtained from a woman younger than 45 with acute COVID-19. CDR3s include the opening cysteine and the closing phenylalanine or tryptophan. A D gene is named only where the DNA matches it firmly. Rows may omit the clone size; those that give it use once, few, many or a size class.

J | D | size | V | DNA | CDR3
TRBJ1-4 | TRBD1 | once | TRBV11-2 | TGTGCCAGCAGCTCCTTGGACAGGGGGCTCGGAAAACTGTTTTTT | CASSSLDRGLGKLFF
TRBJ2-1 | TRBD1 | once | TRBV7-2 | TGTGCCAGCAGCCGGGACAGGGGCAATGAGCAGTTCTTC | CASSRDRGNEQFF
TRBJ1-2 | . | . | TRBV5-1 | TGCGCCAGCAGACTGGACACAACTAACTATGGCTACACCTTC | CASRLDTTNYGYTF
TRBJ1-3 | TRBD1 | . | TRBV2 | TGTGCCAGCAGGGGGACAGCCAACACCATATATTTT | CASRGTANTIYF
TRBJ2-3 | . | . | TRBV5-1 | TGCGCCAGCAGCCCCCCGGGATCTAATACGCAGTATTTT | CASSPPGSNTQYF
TRBJ2-7 | . | . | TRBV28 | TGTGCCAGCAGTTCCCCGGCGGGACAGCTACTTTACGAGCAGTACTTC | CASSSPAGQLLYEQYF
TRBJ2-1 | TRBD2 | . | TRBV7-8 | TGTGCCAGCAGCTTGACTAGCGGGGGGGCCACTGAGCAGTTCTTC | CASSLTSGGATEQFF
TRBJ1-4 | . | . | TRBV25-1 | TGTGCCAGCAGTGAACCGGGACTTATTAATGAAAAACTGTTTTTT | CASSEPGLINEKLFF
TRBJ2-3 | . | . | TRBV11-2 | TGTGCCAGCAGCCTGATCGGCGGGGAGCAGTATTTT | CASSLIGGEQYF
TRBJ1-1 | TRBD1 | . | TRBV5-1 | TGCGCCAGCAGCTTGGATCAGGGACAGGGGTTGTCTGAAGCTTTCTTT | CASSLDQGQGLSEAFF
TRBJ2-7 | TRBD2 | . | TRBV9 | TGTGCCAGCAGCGCCCTCCCGGGGCGGGGGTCCTCCTACGAGCAGTACTTC | CASSALPGRGSSYEQYF
TRBJ2-7 | . | . | TRBV10-1 | TGCGCCAGCAGTGAAGCGGGTATTGACGAGCAGTACTTC | CASSEAGIDEQYF
TRBJ2-2 | TRBD1 | . | TRBV7-2 | TGTGCCAGCAGCTTAGAACAGGGGGCCGGGGAGCTGTTTTTT | CASSLEQGAGELFF
TRBJ2-5 | . | . | TRBV30 | TGTGCCTGGAGGGTACCCCGGCTCAGGGAGACCCAGTACTTC | CAWRVPRLRETQYF
TRBJ2-7 | . | few | TRBV19 | TGTGCCAGTAGTATGCTAGGAGGGGTCGAGCAGTACTTC | CASSMLGGVEQYF
TRBJ2-3 | TRBD2 | . | TRBV7-2 | TGTGCCAGCAGCTTGCGGGAGTCCACAGATACGCAGTATTTT | CASSLRESTDTQYF
TRBJ1-2 | . | . | TRBV10-3 | TGTGCCATCAGTCAAACAGGGAGCGTATATACCCGCTATGGCTACACCTTC | CAISQTGSVYTRYGYTF
TRBJ1-2 | TRBD1 | . | TRBV6-5 | TGTGCCAGCAAGGGACAGGCCTACTATGGCTACACCTTC | CASKGQAYYGYTF
TRBJ2-1 | . | . | TRBV29-1 | TGCAGCGTTGATCTAGTTCGAAGCAATGAGCAGTTCTTC | CSVDLVRSNEQFF
TRBJ1-1 | . | once | TRBV5-4 | TGTGCCAGCAGGGGGCCGGGCGCGAACACTGAAGCTTTCTTT | CASRGPGANTEAFF
TRBJ2-7 | TRBD2 | . | TRBV3-1/TRBV3-2 | TGTGCCAGCAGCCCCACTAGCGGACGCTATTACGAGCAGTACTTC | CASSPTSGRYYEQYF
TRBJ1-4 | TRBD1 | . | TRBV7-2 | TGTGCCAGCAGGGCAACCGGGACAGGGAAGGAAAAACTGTTTTTT | CASRATGTGKEKLFF
TRBJ1-2 | TRBD1 | . | TRBV6-5 | TGTGCCAGCAGTCCCAGCGACAGGGGGGACTATGGCTACACCTTC | CASSPSDRGDYGYTF
TRBJ2-5 | TRBD2 | . | TRBV15 | TGTGCCACCAGCAGAGATAGCGGGGGGGACGAGACCCAGTACTTC | CATSRDSGGDETQYF
TRBJ1-1 | TRBD1 | . | TRBV30 | TGTGCCTGGAGTACAGGGGGCTTCGGGACTGAAGCTTTCTTT | CAWSTGGFGTEAFF
TRBJ2-4 | TRBD2 | . | TRBV7-2 | TGTGCCAGCAGCGCGGGACTAGCGGGGGGGGAAAACATTCAGTACTTC | CASSAGLAGGENIQYF
TRBJ2-6 | . | . | TRBV3-1/TRBV3-2 | TGTGCCAGCAGCCAAGACAGCTCTGGGGCCAACGTCCTGACTTTC | CASSQDSSGANVLTF
TRBJ2-3 | TRBD2 | . | TRBV18 | TGTGCCAGCTCATGGCTAGCGGGGGGTGCAGATACGCAGTATTTT | CASSWLAGGADTQYF
TRBJ2-3 | TRBD2 | . | TRBV20-1 | TGCAGTGCTAGTTCGGCTAGCGGATTCACAGATACGCAGTATTTT | CSASSASGFTDTQYF